This TCR beta chain was observed in a study of cytomegalovirus exposure and HLA in healthy donors. Findings of the study overall: Overall, under 200 TCR beta chains were annotated as cytomegalovirus-associated. Researchers reported in a later analysis that common viral pathogens appeared linked to several top clusters. In vitro assays verified that a few CMV-associated chains recognized CMV antigens specifically. Likely technical artifact: a cluster of highly shared sequence variants.

Remarks on this clone: Its specificity is not known.

The CDR3 runs 14 residues. The study ran its PCR with 60 Vbeta and 13 Jbeta primers. Measured with immunoSEQ multiplex PCR; TCRdb has only the in-frame clones, and not every one. The sample gives approximately 89,000 clones, approximately 60% of which show up once; 5.5% is in the top ten. The chain recombines TRBV12-1 with TRBJ2-7; the table's D call of TRBD1 was not tested on the DNA. TRBV12-1 is a pseudogene. The TCR sequence derives from a woman between 25 and 40 years old in good health and CMV-seropositive. Sequenced material: PBMCs. The CDR3 DNA follows: TGTGCCAGCAGCTTACGACAGGGGGCTTACGAGCAGTACTTC. This codes for CASSLRQGAYEQYF.